This T cell receptor (beta chain) originates from a study of blood T cell repertoires in COVID-19. Study background: Acute-phase and convalescent COVID-19 samples originated in the United States, Italy and Spain. PBMCs, B-cell-depleted T cells, or T cells provided the cDNA or gDNA that made up the material.

Under the authors' procedure: Estimates of nucleated cell counts were drawn from the amplification of reference gene primers. Clones were read by immunoSEQ multiplex PCR, and TCRdb kept only the in-frame ones, dropping some. That table is the source of V, J and clone size, and D and trimming were worked out from the DNA. The data show 250,000 to 300,000 clones, approximately 83% seen once. This clone was seen just once. The ends lost 4 bases at V and 4 bases at J; junction bases unmatched: 6. From germline, CDR1 is LGHDT and CDR2 YNNKEL (reference sequence). This CDR3 has 14 residues. This clonotype was obtained from a woman between 70 and 85 years old with acute or convalescent COVID-19. The sample consisted of peripheral blood. This rearrangement joins TRBV3-1 (or the pseudogene TRBV3-2) to TRBJ1-1, with 7 nucleotides matching TRBD1. Here the CDR3 DNA reads TGTGCCAGCAGCCTTAAGGGGGCAGGCACTGAAGCTTTCTTT. This translates into CASSLKGAGTEAFF.